This T cell receptor (beta chain) originates from a study of tumor-infiltrating lymphocytes in localized non-small cell lung cancer. Study-wide background: From each patient, both tumor and uninvolved lung, non-adjacent to tumor, were sampled. Study-level findings and limits: No T-cell fraction difference was seen between IM1 and IM2 tumors.

Trimming cost V 7 bases and J 7 bases; bases outside gene matches: 13. The CDR3 sequence is 15 residues long. The germline V gene has CDR1 SNHLY and CDR2 FYNNEI. The method was immunoSEQ multiplex PCR; TCRdb's version includes in-frame clones alone and lacks a portion of them. The sample consists of more than 9,500 clones, more than 60% of them appearing once. About this clone: Its antigen is unidentified.

Sequencing was performed on lung tumor tissue. The chain is built from TRBV2 and TRBJ2-1; 7 bases are a match to TRBD2. The TCR sequence derives from a human donor with non-small cell lung cancer. The CDR3 reads CASTREGGSANEQFF. The CDR3 bases are TGTGCCAGCACCCGAGAAGGCGGGAGTGCGAATGAGCAGTTCTTC.